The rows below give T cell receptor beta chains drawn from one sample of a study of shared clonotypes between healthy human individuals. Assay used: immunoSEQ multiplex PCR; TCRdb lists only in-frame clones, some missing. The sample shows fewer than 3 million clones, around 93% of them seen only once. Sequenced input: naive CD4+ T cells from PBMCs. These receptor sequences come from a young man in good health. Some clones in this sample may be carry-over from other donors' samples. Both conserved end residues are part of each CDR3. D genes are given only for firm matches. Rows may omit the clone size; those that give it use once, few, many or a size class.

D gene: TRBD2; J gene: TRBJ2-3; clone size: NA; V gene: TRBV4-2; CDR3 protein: CASSQDPSSSGISTDTQYF; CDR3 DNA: TGTGCCAGCAGCCAAGACCCCTCCTCAAGCGGGATCTCCACAGATACGCAGTATTTT
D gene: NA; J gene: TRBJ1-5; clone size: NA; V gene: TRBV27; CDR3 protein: CASSLSGLNSNQPQHF; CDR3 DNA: TGTGCCAGCAGTTTATCGGGACTGAATAGCAATCAGCCCCAGCATTTT
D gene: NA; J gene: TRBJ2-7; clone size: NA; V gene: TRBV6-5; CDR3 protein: CASSYSYAAEPQEQYF; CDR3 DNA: TGTGCCAGCAGTTACTCGTATGCAGCGGAACCCCAGGAGCAGTACTTC
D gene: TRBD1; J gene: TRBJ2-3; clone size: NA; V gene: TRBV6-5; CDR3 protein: CASSYGQGKRDTQYF; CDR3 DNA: TGTGCCAGCAGTTACGGACAGGGGAAAAGAGATACGCAGTATTTT
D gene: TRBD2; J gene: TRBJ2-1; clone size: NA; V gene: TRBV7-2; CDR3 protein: CASSRWTSGDNEQFF; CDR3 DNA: TGTGCCAGCAGCCGCTGGACTAGCGGGGACAATGAGCAGTTCTTC
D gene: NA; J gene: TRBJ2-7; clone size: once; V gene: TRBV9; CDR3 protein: CASSVASTTSVYEQYF; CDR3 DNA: TGTGCCAGCAGCGTAGCCTCGACGACGTCGGTCTACGAGCAGTACTTC
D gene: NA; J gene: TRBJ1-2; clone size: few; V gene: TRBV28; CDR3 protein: CASSPKFGYTF; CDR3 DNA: TGTGCCAGCAGTCCGAAGTTTGGCTACACCTTC
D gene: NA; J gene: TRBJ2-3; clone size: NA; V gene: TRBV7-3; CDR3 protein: CASSLGHTQYF; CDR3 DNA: TGTGCCAGCAGCTTGGGCCATACGCAGTATTTT
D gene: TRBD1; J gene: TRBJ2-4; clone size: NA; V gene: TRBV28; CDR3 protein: CASRSPGQGAKNIQYF; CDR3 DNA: TGTGCCAGCAGGTCCCCTGGACAGGGGGCGAAAAACATTCAGTACTTC
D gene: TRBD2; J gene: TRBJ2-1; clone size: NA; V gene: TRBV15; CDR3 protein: CATSRVLAGPQGEQFF; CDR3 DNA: TGTGCCACCAGCAGAGTCCTAGCGGGGCCCCAGGGGGAGCAGTTCTTC
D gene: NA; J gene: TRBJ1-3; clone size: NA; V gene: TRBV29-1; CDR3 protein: CSVGGLSGNTIYF; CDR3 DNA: TGCAGCGTTGGGGGGCTCTCTGGAAACACCATATATTTT
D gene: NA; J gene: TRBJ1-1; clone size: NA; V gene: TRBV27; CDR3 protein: CASSLAKNTEAFF; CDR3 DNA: TGTGCCAGCAGCCTCGCCAAGAACACTGAAGCTTTCTTT
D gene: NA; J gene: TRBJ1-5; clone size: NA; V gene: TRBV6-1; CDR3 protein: CASSERGVGNQPQHF; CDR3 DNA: TGTGCCAGCAGTGAACGGGGCGTCGGCAATCAGCCCCAGCATTTT
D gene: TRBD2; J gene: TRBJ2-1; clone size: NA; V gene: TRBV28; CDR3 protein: CASSFRTSGVHNEQFF; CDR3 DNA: TGTGCCAGCAGTTTCCGGACTAGCGGCGTACACAATGAGCAGTTCTTC
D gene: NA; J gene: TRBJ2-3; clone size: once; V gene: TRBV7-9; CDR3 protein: CASSLGLPSTDTQYF; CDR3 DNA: TGTGCCAGCAGCTTGGGCCTCCCGAGCACAGATACGCAGTATTTT
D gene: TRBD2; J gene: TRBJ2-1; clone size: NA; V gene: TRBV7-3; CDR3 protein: CASSSTSGSFNEQFF; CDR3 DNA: TGTGCCAGCAGCTCGACTAGCGGGAGCTTCAATGAGCAGTTCTTC
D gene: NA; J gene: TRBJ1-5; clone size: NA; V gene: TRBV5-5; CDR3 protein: CASCPGYTMNQPQHF; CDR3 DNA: TGTGCCAGCTGCCCGGGCTACACTATGAATCAGCCCCAGCATTTT
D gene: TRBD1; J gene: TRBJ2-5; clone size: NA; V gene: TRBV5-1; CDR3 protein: CASSLGTDMGETQYF; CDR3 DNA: TGCGCCAGCAGCTTAGGGACAGATATGGGGGAGACCCAGTACTTC
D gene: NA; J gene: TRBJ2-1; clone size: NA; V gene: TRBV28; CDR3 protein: CASSLVANTRNEQFF; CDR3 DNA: TGTGCCAGCAGTTTGGTAGCCAACACCCGCAATGAGCAGTTCTTC
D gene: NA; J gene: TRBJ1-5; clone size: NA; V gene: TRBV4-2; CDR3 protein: CASSQEVAQPQHF; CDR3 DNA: TGTGCCAGCAGCCAAGAGGTTGCGCAGCCCCAGCATTTT
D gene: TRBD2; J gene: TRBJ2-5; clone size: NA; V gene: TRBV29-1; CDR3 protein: CSVARAGGPSTTQYF; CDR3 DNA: TGCAGCGTTGCCCGAGCGGGAGGTCCCAGCACGACCCAGTACTTC
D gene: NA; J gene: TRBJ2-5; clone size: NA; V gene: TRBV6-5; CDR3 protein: CASLTRGGTQYF; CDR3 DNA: TGTGCCAGCCTCACTCGGGGTGGGACCCAGTACTTC
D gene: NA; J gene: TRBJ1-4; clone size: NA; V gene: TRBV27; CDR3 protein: CASGRQANEKLFF; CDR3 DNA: TGTGCCAGCGGAAGACAGGCTAATGAAAAACTGTTTTTT
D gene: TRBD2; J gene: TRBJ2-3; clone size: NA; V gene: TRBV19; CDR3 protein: CASSAGGRASGTDTQYF; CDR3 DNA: TGTGCCAGTAGTGCTGGCGGGAGGGCCTCTGGCACAGATACGCAGTATTTT
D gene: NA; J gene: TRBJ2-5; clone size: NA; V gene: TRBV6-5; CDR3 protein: CASSYTQSQETQYF; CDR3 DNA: TGTGCCAGCAGTTATACCCAGAGCCAAGAGACCCAGTACTTC
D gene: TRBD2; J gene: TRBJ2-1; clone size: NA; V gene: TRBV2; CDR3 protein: CASSDQREGEQFF; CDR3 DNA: TGTGCCAGCAGTGATCAGCGGGAGGGTGAGCAGTTCTTC
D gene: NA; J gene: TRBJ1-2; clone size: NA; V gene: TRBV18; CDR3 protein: CASSPRDDYGYTF; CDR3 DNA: TGTGCCAGCTCACCTCGGGATGACTATGGCTACACCTTC
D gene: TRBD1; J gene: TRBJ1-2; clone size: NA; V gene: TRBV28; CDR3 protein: CASSSGQGVFYGYTF; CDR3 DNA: TGTGCCAGCAGTTCAGGACAGGGGGTTTTCTATGGCTACACCTTC
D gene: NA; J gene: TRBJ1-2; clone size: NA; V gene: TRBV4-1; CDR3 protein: CASSQASINYGYTF; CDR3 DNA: TGCGCCAGCAGCCAAGCTTCGATCAACTATGGCTACACCTTC
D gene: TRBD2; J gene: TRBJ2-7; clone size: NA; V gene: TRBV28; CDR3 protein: CASSRTSGSRYEQYF; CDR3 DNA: TGTGCCAGCAGCCGGACTAGCGGGAGTCGGTACGAGCAGTACTTC
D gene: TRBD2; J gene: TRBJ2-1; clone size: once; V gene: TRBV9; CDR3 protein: CASGRTSGTEQFF; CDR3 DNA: TGTGCCAGCGGGAGGACTAGCGGGACAGAGCAGTTCTTC
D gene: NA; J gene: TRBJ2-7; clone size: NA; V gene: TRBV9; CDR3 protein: CASSPGLSYEQYF; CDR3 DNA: TGTGCCAGCAGCCCGGGTCTCTCCTACGAGCAGTACTTC
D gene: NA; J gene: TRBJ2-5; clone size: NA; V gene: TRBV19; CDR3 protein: CASSTRETQYF; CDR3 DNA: TGTGCCAGTAGTACGCGTGAGACCCAGTACTTC
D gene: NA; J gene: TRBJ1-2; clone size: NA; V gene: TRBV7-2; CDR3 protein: CASSSPGTTLGGYTF; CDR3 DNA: TGTGCCAGCAGCTCCCCCGGGACAACCCTTGGGGGCTACACCTTC
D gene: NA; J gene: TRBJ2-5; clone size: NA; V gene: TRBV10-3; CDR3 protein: CAISEGGGGYVETQYF; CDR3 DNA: TGTGCCATCAGTGAGGGAGGGGGCGGTTATGTGGAGACCCAGTACTTC
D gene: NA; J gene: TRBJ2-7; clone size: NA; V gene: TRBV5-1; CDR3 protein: CASSLVQMYEQYF; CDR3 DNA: TGCGCCAGCAGCTTGGTACAGATGTACGAGCAGTACTTC
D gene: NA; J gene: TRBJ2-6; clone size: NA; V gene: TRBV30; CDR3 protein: CAWSVPNSGANVLTF; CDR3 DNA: TGTGCCTGGAGTGTCCCCAACTCTGGGGCCAACGTCCTGACTTTC
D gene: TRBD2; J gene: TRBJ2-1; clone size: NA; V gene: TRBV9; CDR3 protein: CASSVSAGAYNEQFF; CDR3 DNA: TGTGCCAGCAGCGTATCTGCGGGAGCCTACAATGAGCAGTTCTTC
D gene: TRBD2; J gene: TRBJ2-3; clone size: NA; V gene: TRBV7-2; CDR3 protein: CASSLGGSGDTQYF; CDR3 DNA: TGTGCCAGCAGTCTGGGGGGGAGCGGAGATACGCAGTATTTT
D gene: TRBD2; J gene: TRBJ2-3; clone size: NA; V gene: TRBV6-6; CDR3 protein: CASRTLLAGATDTQYF; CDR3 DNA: TGTGCCAGCAGAACCCTACTAGCGGGAGCGACAGATACGCAGTATTTT
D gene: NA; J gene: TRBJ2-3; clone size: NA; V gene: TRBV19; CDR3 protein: CASIGTRTDTQYF; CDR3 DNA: TGTGCCAGTATAGGTACCCGCACAGATACGCAGTATTTT
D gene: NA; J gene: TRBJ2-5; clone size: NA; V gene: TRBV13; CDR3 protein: CASSSSVIRQETQYF; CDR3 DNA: TGTGCCAGCAGCTCCTCAGTGATACGACAAGAGACCCAGTACTTC
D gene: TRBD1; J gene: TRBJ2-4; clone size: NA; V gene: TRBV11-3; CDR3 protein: CASSNRRQSGQEIPQNIQYF; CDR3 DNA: TGTGCCAGCAGCAACAGACGCCAAAGCGGACAGGAGATTCCCCAAAACATTCAGTACTTC
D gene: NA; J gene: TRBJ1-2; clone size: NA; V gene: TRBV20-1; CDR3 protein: CSLNVGGYTF; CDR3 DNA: TGCAGTCTCAATGTTGGGGGCTACACCTTC
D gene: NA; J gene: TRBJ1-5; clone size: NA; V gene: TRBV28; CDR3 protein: CASSLLFPANQPQHF; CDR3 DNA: TGTGCCAGCAGTTTATTGTTTCCGGCTAATCAGCCCCAGCATTTT
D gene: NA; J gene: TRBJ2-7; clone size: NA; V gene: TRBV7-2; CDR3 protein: CAIQKGYGGYEQYF; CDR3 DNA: TGTGCCATACAAAAGGGGTATGGGGGCTACGAGCAGTACTTC
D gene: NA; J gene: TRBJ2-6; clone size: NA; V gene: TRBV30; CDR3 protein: CAWSDWPSSSGANVLTF; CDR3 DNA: TGTGCCTGGAGTGATTGGCCAAGCTCCTCTGGGGCCAACGTCCTGACTTTC
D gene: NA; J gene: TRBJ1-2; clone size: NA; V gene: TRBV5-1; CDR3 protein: CASSLVSGAGLGGYTF; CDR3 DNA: TGCGCCAGCAGCTTGGTGTCAGGGGCGGGGTTAGGTGGCTACACCTTC